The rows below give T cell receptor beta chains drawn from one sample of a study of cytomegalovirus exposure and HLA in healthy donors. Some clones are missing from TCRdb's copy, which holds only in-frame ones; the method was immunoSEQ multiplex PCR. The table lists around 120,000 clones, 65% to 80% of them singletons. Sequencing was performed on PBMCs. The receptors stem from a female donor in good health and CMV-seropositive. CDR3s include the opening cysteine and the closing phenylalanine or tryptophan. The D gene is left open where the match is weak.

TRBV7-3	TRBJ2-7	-	CASSLNAGPYEQYF	TGTGCCAGCAGCTTAAATGCAGGTCCCTACGAGCAGTACTTC
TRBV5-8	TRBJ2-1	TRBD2	CASKGPSGGYNEQFF	TGTGCCAGCAAAGGCCCCAGCGGGGGGTACAATGAGCAGTTCTTC
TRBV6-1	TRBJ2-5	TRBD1	CASSGGQGTQYF	TGTGCCAGCAGTGGGGGACAGGGGACCCAGTACTTC
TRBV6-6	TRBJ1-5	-	CASRGGTGQPQHF	TGTGCCAGCAGGGGGGGGACGGGTCAGCCCCAGCATTTT
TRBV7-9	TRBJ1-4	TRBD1	CASSLGTGATNEKLFF	TGTGCCAGCAGCTTAGGGACAGGGGCAACTAATGAAAAACTGTTTTTT
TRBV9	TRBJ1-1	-	CASSVVTGSEAFF	TGTGCCAGCAGCGTAGTGACAGGATCAGAAGCTTTCTTT
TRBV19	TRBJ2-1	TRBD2	CASSPNRGRSDEQFF	TGTGCCAGTAGTCCTAATCGCGGGAGGAGTGATGAGCAGTTCTTC
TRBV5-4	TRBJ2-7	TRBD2	CASSLGSGKGHEQYF	TGTGCCAGCAGCTTAGGGAGCGGGAAGGGGCACGAGCAGTACTTC
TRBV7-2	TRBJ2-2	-	CASSLVSIGGRTGELFF	TGTGCCAGCAGCTTAGTTTCTATAGGGGGAAGGACCGGGGAGCTGTTTTTT
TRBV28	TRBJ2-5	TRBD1	CASSPAGGGETQYF	TGTGCCAGCAGTCCCGCAGGGGGTGGGGAGACCCAGTACTTC